One sample yielded the 2 T cell receptor beta chains listed below, sequenced in a study of blood T cells in healthy people across ages. A second PCR, run for about 7 to 11 cycles, used a sample-barcoded 5' primer plus a J-beta primer mix. TCRdb ran MiXCR on the 5' RACE reads and lists one entry per CDR3 protein. The repertoire has 1.5 million or so distinct CDR3 sequences, roughly two fifths of them found once; the top ten carry less than 5%. Material: blood. The origin of the receptors is a woman aged 18-35 years in good health.

The V call is TRBV25-1, the J call TRBJ1-2, with D uncertain. CDR1 and CDR2 (germline): MGHDK, SYGVNS. CDR3 length: 13 amino acids. The V gene lost 4 bases and the J gene lost 8 bases, with 14 bases spanning the gap. CDR3 in DNA: TGTGCCAGCAGTGCCCATGACTTGGCGGGCTACACCTTC. The encoded protein is CASSAHDLAGYTF.

This chain uses TRBV21-1 with TRBJ1-4; the D call TRBD1 from the table was never checked on the DNA. TRBV21-1 has pseudogene status. The CDR3 runs 18 residues. CDR3: CASSLPGQGAQNNEKLFF. The CDR3 coding sequence is TGTGCCAGCAGCTTGCCGGGACAGGGGGCGCAGAATAATGAAAAACTGTTTTTT.